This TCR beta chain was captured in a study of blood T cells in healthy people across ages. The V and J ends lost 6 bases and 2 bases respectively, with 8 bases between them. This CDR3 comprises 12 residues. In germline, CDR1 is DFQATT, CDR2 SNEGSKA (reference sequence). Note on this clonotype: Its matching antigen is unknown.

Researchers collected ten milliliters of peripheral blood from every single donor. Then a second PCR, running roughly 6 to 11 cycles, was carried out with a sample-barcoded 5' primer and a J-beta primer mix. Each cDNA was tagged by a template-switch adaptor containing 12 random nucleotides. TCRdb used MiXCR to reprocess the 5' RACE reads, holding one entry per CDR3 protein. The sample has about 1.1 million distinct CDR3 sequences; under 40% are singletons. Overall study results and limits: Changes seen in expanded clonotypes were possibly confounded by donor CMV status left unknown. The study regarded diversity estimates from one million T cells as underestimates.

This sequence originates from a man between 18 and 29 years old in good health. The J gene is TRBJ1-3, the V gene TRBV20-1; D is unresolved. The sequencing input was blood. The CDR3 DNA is TGCAGTGCCCCGCTGACTGGAAACACCATATATTTT. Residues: CSAPLTGNTIYF.